This entry describes one T cell receptor beta chain. Its target is not known. The data are from a study of cytomegalovirus exposure and HLA in healthy donors. The CDR3 runs to 11 residues. Germline CDR1 SGHTA, CDR2 FQGNSA. V was pared by 1 base and J by 8 bases, with 5 bases between. Points from the study as a whole: What a later analysis reportedly showed was that an Asian-associated ancestry cluster had fewer N-insertions than the roughly 670-donor mean.

In the PCR, 60 Vbeta and 13 Jbeta primers were used. Clones were read by immunoSEQ multiplex PCR, and TCRdb kept only the in-frame ones, dropping some. This table holds 100,000 to 150,000 clones, under 90% found once. Material for sequencing was PBMCs. This TCR was sampled from a female donor in good health and CMV-seropositive. The rearrangement uses TRBV7-2 and TRBJ1-1; the D is unclear. The CDR3 protein is CASSLGREAFF. The CDR3 DNA sequence: TGTGCCAGCAGCTTAGGCAGGGAAGCTTTCTTT.